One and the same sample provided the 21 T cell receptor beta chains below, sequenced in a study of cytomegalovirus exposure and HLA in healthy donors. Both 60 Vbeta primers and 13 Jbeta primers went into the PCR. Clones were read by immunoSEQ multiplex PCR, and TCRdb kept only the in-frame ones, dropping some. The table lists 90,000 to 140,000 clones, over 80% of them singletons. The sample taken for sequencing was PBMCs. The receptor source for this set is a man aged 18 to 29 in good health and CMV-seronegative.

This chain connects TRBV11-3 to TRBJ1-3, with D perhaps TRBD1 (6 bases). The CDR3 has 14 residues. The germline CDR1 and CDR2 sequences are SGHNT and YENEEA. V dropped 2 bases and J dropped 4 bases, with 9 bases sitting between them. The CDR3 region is CASSLSQGGNTIYF. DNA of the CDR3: TGTGCCAGCAGCTTATCGCAGGGGGGAAACACCATATATTTT.

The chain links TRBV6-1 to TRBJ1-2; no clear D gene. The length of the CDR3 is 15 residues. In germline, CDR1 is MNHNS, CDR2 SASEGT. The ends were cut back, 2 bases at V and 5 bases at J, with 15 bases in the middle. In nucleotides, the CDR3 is TGTGCCAGCAGTGAATGGCCAGGTTCACAATATGGCTACACCTTC. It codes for CASSEWPGSQYGYTF.

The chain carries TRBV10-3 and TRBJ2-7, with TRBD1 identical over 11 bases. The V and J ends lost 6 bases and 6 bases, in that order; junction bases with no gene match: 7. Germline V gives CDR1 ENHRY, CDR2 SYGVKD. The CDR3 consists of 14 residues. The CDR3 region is CAIRDRGLTGEQYF. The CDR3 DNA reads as TGTGCCATCAGGGACAGGGGGCTAACGGGCGAGCAGTACTTC.

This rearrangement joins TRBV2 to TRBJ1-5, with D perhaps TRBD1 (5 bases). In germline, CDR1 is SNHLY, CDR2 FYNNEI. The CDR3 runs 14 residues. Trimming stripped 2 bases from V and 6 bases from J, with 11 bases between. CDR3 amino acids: CASSETRGGQPQHF. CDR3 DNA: TGTGCCAGCAGTGAAACGAGGGGAGGTCAGCCCCAGCATTTT.

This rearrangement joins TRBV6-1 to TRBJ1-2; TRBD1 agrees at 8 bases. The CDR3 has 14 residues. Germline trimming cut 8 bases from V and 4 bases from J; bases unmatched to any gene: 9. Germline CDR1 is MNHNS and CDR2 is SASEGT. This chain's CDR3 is CASGDSGTGYGYTF. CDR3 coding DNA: TGTGCCAGCGGGGATTCCGGGACAGGCTATGGCTACACCTTC.

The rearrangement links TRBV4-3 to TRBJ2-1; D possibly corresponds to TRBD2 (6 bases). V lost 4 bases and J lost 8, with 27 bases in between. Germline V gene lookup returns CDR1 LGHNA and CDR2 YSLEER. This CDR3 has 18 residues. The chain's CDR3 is CASSPTAWDFPRSDEQFF. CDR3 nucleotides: TGCGCCAGCAGCCCCACGGCTTGGGACTTCCCCCGGAGTGATGAGCAGTTCTTC.

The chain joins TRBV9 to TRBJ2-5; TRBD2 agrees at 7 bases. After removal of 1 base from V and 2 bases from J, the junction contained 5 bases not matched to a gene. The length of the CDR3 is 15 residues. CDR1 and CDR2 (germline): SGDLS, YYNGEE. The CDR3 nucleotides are TGTGCCAGCAGCGTACTCTCTAGCGGTCAAGAGACCCAGTACTTC. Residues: CASSVLSSGQETQYF.

Here the CDR3 reads CAWSETGSDTQYF. In DNA, the CDR3 is TGTGCCTGGAGCGAAACAGGGTCAGATACGCAGTATTTT. The chain carries TRBV30 and TRBJ2-3; possibly TRBD1 for D (6 bases). Germline V CDR1 and CDR2: GTSNPN, SVGIG (reference sequence). Trimming took off 3 bases at V and 4 bases at J, with 11 bases between the two ends. The CDR3 sequence is 13 residues long.

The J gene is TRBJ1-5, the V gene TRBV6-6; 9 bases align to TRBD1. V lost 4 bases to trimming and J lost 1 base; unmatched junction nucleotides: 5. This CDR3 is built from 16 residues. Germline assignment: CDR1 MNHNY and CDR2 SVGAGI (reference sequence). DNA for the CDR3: TGTGCCAGCAGTTCTCGGACAGGGGAGAGCAATCAGCCCCAGCATTTT. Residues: CASSSRTGESNQPQHF.

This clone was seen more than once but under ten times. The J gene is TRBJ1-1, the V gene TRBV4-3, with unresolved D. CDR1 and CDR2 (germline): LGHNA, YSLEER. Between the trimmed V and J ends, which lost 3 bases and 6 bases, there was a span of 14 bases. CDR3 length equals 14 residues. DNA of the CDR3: TGCGCCAGCAGCCATCACTGGAGGGTCCCTGAAGCTTTCTTT. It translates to CASSHHWRVPEAFF.

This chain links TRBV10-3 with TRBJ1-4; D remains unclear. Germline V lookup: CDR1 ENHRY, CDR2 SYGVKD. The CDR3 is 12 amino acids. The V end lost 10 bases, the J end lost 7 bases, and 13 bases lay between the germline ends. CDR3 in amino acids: CATGEGGEKLFF. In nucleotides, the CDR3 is TGTGCCACCGGGGAGGGCGGTGAAAAACTGTTTTTT.

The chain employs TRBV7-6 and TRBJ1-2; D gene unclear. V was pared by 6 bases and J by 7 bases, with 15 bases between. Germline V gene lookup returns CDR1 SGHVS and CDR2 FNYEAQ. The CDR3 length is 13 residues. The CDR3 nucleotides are TGTGCCAGCAGTCAGGAGGGTGGGCTTGGCTACACCTTC. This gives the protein CASSQEGGLGYTF.

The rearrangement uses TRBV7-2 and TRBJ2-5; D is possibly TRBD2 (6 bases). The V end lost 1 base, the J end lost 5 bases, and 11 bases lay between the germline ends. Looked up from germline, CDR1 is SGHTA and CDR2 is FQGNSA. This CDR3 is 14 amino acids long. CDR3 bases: TGTGCCAGCAGCTTAGGCCAGGCGGGGGAGACCCAGTACTTC. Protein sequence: CASSLGQAGETQYF.

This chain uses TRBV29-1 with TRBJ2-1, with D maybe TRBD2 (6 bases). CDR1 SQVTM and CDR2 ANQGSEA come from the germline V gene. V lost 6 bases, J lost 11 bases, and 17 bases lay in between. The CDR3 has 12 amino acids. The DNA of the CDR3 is TGCAGCGTCGCCGGAGGGTTTGATAAGCAGTTCTTC. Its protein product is CSVAGGFDKQFF.

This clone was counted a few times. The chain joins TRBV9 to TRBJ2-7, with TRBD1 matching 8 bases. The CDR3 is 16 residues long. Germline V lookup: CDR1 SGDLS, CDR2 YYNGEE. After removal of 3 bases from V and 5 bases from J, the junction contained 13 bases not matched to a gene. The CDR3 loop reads CASSAFPDRVADEQYF. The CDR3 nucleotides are TGTGCCAGCAGCGCCTTCCCGGACAGGGTAGCGGACGAGCAGTACTTC.

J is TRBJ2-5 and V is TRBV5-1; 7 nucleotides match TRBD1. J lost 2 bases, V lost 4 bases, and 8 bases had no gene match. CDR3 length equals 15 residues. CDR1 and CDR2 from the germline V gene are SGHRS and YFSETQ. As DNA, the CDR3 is TGCGCCAGCAGCCCAAATCCGGGACAGCAAGAGACCCAGTACTTC. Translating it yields CASSPNPGQQETQYF. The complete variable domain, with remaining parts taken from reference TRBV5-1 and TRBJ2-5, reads KAGVTQTPRYLIKTRGQQVTLSCSPISGHRSVSWYQQTPGQGLQFLFEYFSETQRNKGNFPGRFSGRQFSNSRSEMNVSTLELGDSALYLCASSPNPGQQETQYFGPGTRLLVL.

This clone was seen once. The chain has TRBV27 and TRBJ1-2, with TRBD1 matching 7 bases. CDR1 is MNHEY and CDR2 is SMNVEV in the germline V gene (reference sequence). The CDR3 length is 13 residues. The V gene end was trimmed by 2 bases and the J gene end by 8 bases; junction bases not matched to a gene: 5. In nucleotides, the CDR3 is TGTGCCAGCAGTTTACAACAGGGGAGAGGCTACACCTTC. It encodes CASSLQQGRGYTF.

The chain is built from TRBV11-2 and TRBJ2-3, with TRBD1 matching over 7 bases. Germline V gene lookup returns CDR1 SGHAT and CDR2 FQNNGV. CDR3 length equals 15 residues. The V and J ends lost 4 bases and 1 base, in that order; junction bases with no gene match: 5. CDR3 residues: CASSSYRGRTDTQYF. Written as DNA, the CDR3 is TGTGCCAGCAGCTCCTACAGGGGCCGCACAGATACGCAGTATTTT. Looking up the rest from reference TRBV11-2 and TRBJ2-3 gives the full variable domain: EAGVAQSPRYKIIEKRQSVAFWCNPISGHATLYWYQQILGQGPKLLIQFQNNGVVDDSQLPKDRFSAERLKGVDSTLKIQPAKLEDSAVYLCASSSYRGRTDTQYFGPGTRLTVL.

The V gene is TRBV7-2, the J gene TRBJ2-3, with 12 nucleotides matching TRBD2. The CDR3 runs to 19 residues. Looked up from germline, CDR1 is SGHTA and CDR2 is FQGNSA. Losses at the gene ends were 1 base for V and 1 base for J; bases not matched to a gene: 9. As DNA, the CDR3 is TGTGCCAGCAGCTTAGGTCGGCTAGCGGGAGGGCCTGGCACAGATACGCAGTATTTT. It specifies CASSLGRLAGGPGTDTQYF. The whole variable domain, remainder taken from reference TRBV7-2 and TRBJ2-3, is GAGVSQSPSNKVTEKGKDVELRCDPISGHTALYWYRQSLGQGLEFLIYFQGNSAPDKSGLPSDRFSAERTGGSVSTLTIQRTQQEDSAVYLCASSLGRLAGGPGTDTQYFGPGTRLTVL.

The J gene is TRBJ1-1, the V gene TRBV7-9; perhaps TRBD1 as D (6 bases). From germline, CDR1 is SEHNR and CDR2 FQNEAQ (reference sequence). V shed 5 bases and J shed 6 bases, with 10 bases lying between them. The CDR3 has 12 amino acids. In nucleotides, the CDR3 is TGTGCCAGCAGCCAAGGGACACCTGAAGCTTTCTTT. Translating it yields CASSQGTPEAFF.

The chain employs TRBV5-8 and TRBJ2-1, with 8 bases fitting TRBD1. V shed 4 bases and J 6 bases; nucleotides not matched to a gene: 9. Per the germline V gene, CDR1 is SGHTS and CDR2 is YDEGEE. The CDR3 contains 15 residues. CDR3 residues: CASSRRTGLSNEQFF. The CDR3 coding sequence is TGTGCCAGCAGCCGTCGGACAGGGCTAAGCAATGAGCAGTTCTTC.